This TCR beta chain appears in the sequencing data of a study of CD8 T cells in ankylosing spondylitis. Points from the study as a whole: According to the report, clones linked to the disease were significantly enriched in matched synovial fluid samples taken from ankylosing spondylitis patients.

The CDR3 spans 13 residues. J lost 7 bases, V lost 4 bases, and 7 bases had no gene match. Germline values: CDR1 DFQATT, CDR2 SNEGSKA (reference sequence). Concerning this clonotype itself: As yet, its antigen is unknown.

TCR beta libraries were made by quantitative 5'-RACE with molecular barcodes. Via MiXCR, TCRdb re-called the 5' RACE reads, giving one row per CDR3 protein. The sample includes fewer than 400,000 distinct CDR3 sequences, 14% to 15% seen only once; the top ten take around 0.99%. This clonotype was obtained from a male donor with ankylosing spondylitis or in good health (not recorded which). V usage is TRBV20-1 and J usage is TRBJ2-1; 7 bases are a match to TRBD2. Sequenced input: blood, either unsorted or a sorted T cell fraction (not recorded which). The CDR3 DNA reads as TGCAGTGCTACTCGGACTAGTATGAATGAGCAGTTCTTC. Its translation: CSATRTSMNEQFF.